This T cell receptor beta chain derives from a study of shared clonotypes between healthy human individuals. The germline CDR1 and CDR2 sequences are WSHSY and SAAADI. V was cut by 5 bases and J by 9 bases, with 8 bases left in between. The CDR3 contains 11 residues. Clones were sequenced by immunoSEQ multiplex PCR, and TCRdb holds only the in-frame ones, with some missing. The sample has some 1.5 million clones; approximately 98% are singletons. This chain joins TRBV10-2 and TRBJ2-1; D uncertain. The sequenced sample consisted of naive CD4+ T cells sorted from blood. Subset specified: CD45RA+ positively selected. The clonotype comes from a man younger than 45 in good health. The CDR3 DNA follows: TGCGCCAGCAGTCCTTCGTTTGAGCAGTTCTTC. It specifies CASSPSFEQFF.